Detailed here is one TCR beta chain. This sample is part of a study of preoperative IRX-2 immunotherapy in early breast cancer. J lost 3 bases, V lost 0 bases, and 9 bases had no gene match. CDR3 length: 17 amino acids. In germline, CDR1 is SGHNT, CDR2 YENEEA. TCRdb's table, derived via immunoSEQ multiplex PCR, lists solely in-frame clones and lacks some. The sample lists 9,500 to 14,000 clones, approximately 79% seen once, with roughly 5.6% in the top ten. Treatment meaning: preoperative locoregional IRX-2 cytokine immunotherapy. The receptor comes from a human donor with breast cancer. Sample: lymph node tissue, taken before IRX-2 immunotherapy. V and J are TRBV11-3 and TRBJ2-7; 9 nucleotides align to TRBD2. This CDR3 reads CASSLESGGLSNYEQYF. CDR3 DNA: TGTGCCAGCAGCTTAGAAAGCGGGGGGCTATCCAACTACGAGCAGTACTTC.